A selection of T cell receptor beta chains follows, all from one sample in a study of blood T cells in healthy people across ages. Each CDR3 protein gets one entry after TCRdb re-called the 5' RACE reads with MiXCR. The profile shows approximately 800,000 distinct CDR3 sequences, just under 25% of them singletons. A further study also used this sample, focusing on T cells of mothers and their children.

The sample taken for sequencing was blood. These receptors originate from a boy between 5 and 17 years old in good health. CDR3s include the opening cysteine and the closing phenylalanine or tryptophan. The D gene is left open where the match is weak. Not all rows give a size; the values are once, few, many and, for expanded clones, a class.

j_call clone_size v_call d_call cdr3_nt cdr3_aa
TRBJ2-4 few TRBV7-2 TRBD1 TGTGCCAGCAGCTTAGTTCCCTTACCCGGGACAGCTAAAAACATTCAGTACTTC CASSLVPLPGTAKNIQYF
TRBJ2-5 NA TRBV6-5 NA TGTGCCAGCAGTTACGTCCAGGGTGGAGAGACCCAGTACTTC CASSYVQGGETQYF
TRBJ2-7 NA TRBV6-2/TRBV6-3 NA TGTGCCAGCGCCCCGCGGGTCAAGTCCTACGAGCAGTACTTC CASAPRVKSYEQYF
TRBJ2-3 few TRBV3-1 NA TGTGCCAGCAGCCGTAAACAGGGGACTAGCACAGATACGCAGTATTTT CASSRKQGTSTDTQYF
TRBJ2-7 NA TRBV7-2 TRBD2 TGTGCCAGCAGCCCGCGGGGCGGGAGATTGGGTCCTACGATGGAGCAGTACTTC CASSPRGGRLGPTMEQYF
TRBJ1-2 NA TRBV6-1 NA TGTGCCAGCAACCTCCGGGACGGCTATGGCTACACCTTC CASNLRDGYGYTF
TRBJ2-3 NA TRBV29-1 NA TGCAGCGTTGAAGATTCTGGGCAGGGTTTCACAGATACGCAGTATTTT CSVEDSGQGFTDTQYF
TRBJ1-1 NA TRBV7-9 NA TGTGCCAGCAGCTCCCCTCAGGGACCTGAAGCTTTCTTT CASSSPQGPEAFF
TRBJ2-5 NA TRBV29-1 TRBD2 TGCAGCGTTGAAGATCCGGGACTAGAAGAAGAGACCCAGTACTTC CSVEDPGLEEETQYF
TRBJ2-5 few TRBV7-2 NA TGTGCCAGCACTACCCCCCCAGGGGCACGGGAGCAGTACTTC CASTTPPGAREQYF
TRBJ2-1 NA TRBV20-1 NA TGCAGTGCTAGAGATATGATGAGTTTCTACAAATACAATGAGCAGTTCTTC CSARDMMSFYKYNEQFF
TRBJ1-2 NA TRBV11-2 NA TGTGCCAGCGCTCGGGGTAACTATGGCTACACCTTC CASARGNYGYTF
TRBJ1-2 NA TRBV11-2 TRBD1 TGTGCCAGCAGCTTTAGTTCAGGGGGCTATGGCTACACCTTC CASSFSSGGYGYTF
TRBJ1-2 few TRBV14 TRBD1 TGTGCTAGCAGTCCGGACAGGTCCCCTCGTTCATTATATGGCTACACCTTC CASSPDRSPRSLYGYTF
TRBJ2-2 NA TRBV5-1 NA TGCGCCAGCAGCAGAGCCGGGACACCGAAGAACACCGGGGAGCTGTTTTTT CASSRAGTPKNTGELFF
TRBJ2-3 few TRBV28 TRBD2 TGTGCCAGCAGTCCGGGACTAAAAACAATCACAGATACGCAGTATTTT CASSPGLKTITDTQYF
TRBJ1-3 NA TRBV3-1 NA TGTGCCAGCAGCCAACAAGGGGTTCTTTGGGAAGCTGGAAACACCATATATTTT CASSQQGVLWEAGNTIYF
TRBJ2-5 NA TRBV6-6 NA TGTGCCAGCAGTTATAACGGGGCCCAAGAGACCCAGTACTTC CASSYNGAQETQYF
TRBJ1-2 few TRBV14 TRBD1 TGTGCCAGCAGCGCGAGACAGGGGGCGAGGACTAACTATGGCTACACCTTC CASSARQGARTNYGYTF
TRBJ1-2 once TRBV3-1 NA TGTGCCAGCAGCCAAGATCTTTGGGCCGGCTACACCTTC CASSQDLWAGYTF
TRBJ2-5 many TRBV29-1 TRBD1 TGCAGCGTTGAAGGGACAGGACAAGAGACCCAGTACTTC CSVEGTGQETQYF
TRBJ1-4 NA TRBV12-5 NA TGTGCTAGTGGCCCCTTCACAGGGAATGAAAAACTGTTTTTT CASGPFTGNEKLFF
TRBJ2-7 NA TRBV28 NA TGTGCCAGCAGTTCTCCAGCAAGCTCCTACGAGCAGTACTTC CASSSPASSYEQYF
TRBJ1-4 NA TRBV20-1 NA TGCAGTGCTAGGGCACAGGGTGGTGAAAAACTGTTTTTT CSARAQGGEKLFF
TRBJ2-1 few TRBV20-1 TRBD2 TGCAGTGCTGGGTTAGCGGGAGGGGGGGATGAGCAGTTCTTC CSAGLAGGGDEQFF
TRBJ2-7 NA TRBV6-5 NA TGTGCCAGCATGGGTCTCAGCTCCTACGAGCAGTACTTC CASMGLSSYEQYF
TRBJ2-1 NA TRBV3-1 NA TGTGCCAGCAGCCAAATCCAGGGCTCCTACAATGAGCAGTTCTTC CASSQIQGSYNEQFF
TRBJ2-1 NA TRBV4-3 TRBD2 TGCGCCAGCAGCCAAGATAGGACTAGCGGGGGGGCGGTCGGTGAGCAGTTCTTC CASSQDRTSGGAVGEQFF
TRBJ2-5 NA TRBV7-2 TRBD1 TGTGCCAGCAGTTTCCCGACAGGGGGCATTGAGACCCAGTACTTC CASSFPTGGIETQYF
TRBJ1-4 few TRBV28 TRBD1 TGTGCCAGCAGCATGGACAGGGTCGCGCATGAAAAACTGTTTTTT CASSMDRVAHEKLFF
TRBJ2-3 once TRBV3-1 NA TGTGCCAGCAGCCAAGGATATACCTCTAGCACAGATACGCAGTATTTT CASSQGYTSSTDTQYF
TRBJ2-7 NA TRBV27 TRBD2 TGTGCCAGCAGTTTAGAAGCGGGAGGAATGGGATACGAGCAGTACTTC CASSLEAGGMGYEQYF
TRBJ2-7 many TRBV6-5 TRBD2 TGTGCCAGCTATACTAGCGGGGGGGTCTACGAGCAGTACTTC CASYTSGGVYEQYF
TRBJ2-6 NA TRBV29-1 NA TGCAGCGTTGAAGATCCCTCCTCTGGGGCCAACGTCCTGACTTTC CSVEDPSSGANVLTF
TRBJ2-6 NA TRBV11-1 NA TGTGCCAGCCAGGACACTTTCAGCTCTGGGGCCAACGTCCTGACTTTC CASQDTFSSGANVLTF
TRBJ1-2 NA TRBV9 NA TGTGCCAGCAGCGTAGTGGCTGACTATGGCTACACCTTC CASSVVADYGYTF
TRBJ1-2 NA TRBV19 TRBD1 TGTGCCAGTAGTCTGGGACAGATACTCTCGGGCTACACCTTC CASSLGQILSGYTF
TRBJ2-4 NA TRBV30 NA TGTGCCTGGAGAAAAGCGACAGGCACTAAAAACATTCAGTACTTC CAWRKATGTKNIQYF
TRBJ2-4 few TRBV29-1 TRBD1 TGCAGCGTTGAAGTGTGGGACAGGGGTACCAAAAACATTCAGTACTTC CSVEVWDRGTKNIQYF
TRBJ2-7 few TRBV7-9 TRBD1 TGTGCCAGCAGCTTGGGACAGGGGGCAATCGACGAGCAGTACTTC CASSLGQGAIDEQYF
TRBJ2-1 few TRBV13 NA TGTGCCAGCAGCTTTGTGGGGAACCGCAATGAGCAGTTCTTC CASSFVGNRNEQFF
TRBJ2-2 few TRBV7-3 TRBD1 TGTGCCAGCAGCTTTACAGGGGGCTACACCGGGGAGCTGTTTTTT CASSFTGGYTGELFF
TRBJ2-3 NA TRBV12-3/TRBV12-4 NA TGTGCCAGCAGTACCCACAGGGGACTTACAGATACGCAGTATTTT CASSTHRGLTDTQYF
TRBJ2-1 NA TRBV5-1 NA TGCGCCAGCAGCCCCGAGGTACGTGAAGAGCAGTTCTTC CASSPEVREEQFF
TRBJ2-1 NA TRBV11-2 NA TGTGCCCCACCCAAGGAGGGTGAGCAGTTCTTC CAPPKEGEQFF
TRBJ2-7 few TRBV19 NA TGTGCCAGTAGTATAGGAGGGCAGGCCTACGAGCAGTACTTC CASSIGGQAYEQYF
TRBJ2-7 NA TRBV9 TRBD2 TGTGCCAGCAGCGTACTAGCGGATGACTACGAGCAGTACTTC CASSVLADDYEQYF
TRBJ1-6 few TRBV5-1 NA TGCGCCAGCAGCTTGGACGGGACGGTAGTTTCACCCCTCCACTTT CASSLDGTVVSPLHF
TRBJ2-7 NA TRBV27 NA TGTGCCAGCAGTTCCACAGGGCTCTACGAGCAGTACTTC CASSSTGLYEQYF
TRBJ1-1 NA TRBV6-5 NA TGTGCCAGCACCCGGGGGGGTGGGACTGAAGCTTTCTTT CASTRGGGTEAFF
TRBJ2-3 NA TRBV20-1 NA TGCAGTGCTAGAGATGGTTACTACGGCGCTAGCACAGATACGCAGTATTTT CSARDGYYGASTDTQYF